This TCR beta chain emerged from a study of graft-versus-host responses after intestinal transplantation. Study-level results: Within the allografts of patients who had graft-donor T cell macrochimerism, graft-versus-host to host-versus-graft clonal ratios were high. Early post-transplant falls in HvG clones accompanied the peak levels of circulating GvH clones.

Libraries were prepared by immunoSEQ multiplex PCR; TCRdb keeps only in-frame clonotypes and omits some of them. The table includes approximately 90,000 clones, about nine tenths detected once. As regards this clone: Its antigen remains unidentified.

Trimming pared 2 bases from V and 2 bases from J, leaving 9 bases between. Germline CDR1 and CDR2: LNHDA and SQIVND (reference sequence). The CDR3 sequence is 15 residues long. This chain joins TRBV19 and TRBJ1-4; possible D gene TRBD1, 5 bases. The sequencing here drew on unstimulated CD8+ T cells sorted from spleen or lymph node cells, taken before intestinal transplant. The origin of this receptor is a human donor who received an intestinal transplant. CDR3 sequence: CASSIFGATNEKLFF. The DNA of the CDR3 is TGTGCCAGTAGTATATTTGGGGCGACTAATGAAAAACTGTTTTTT. Full variable domain (outside the CDR3, taken from reference TRBV19 and TRBJ1-4): DGGITQSPKYLFRKEGQNVTLSCEQNLNHDAMYWYRQDPGQGLRLIYYSQIVNDFQKGDIAEGYSVSREKKESFPLTVTSAQKNPTAFYLCASSIFGATNEKLFFGSGTQLSVL.